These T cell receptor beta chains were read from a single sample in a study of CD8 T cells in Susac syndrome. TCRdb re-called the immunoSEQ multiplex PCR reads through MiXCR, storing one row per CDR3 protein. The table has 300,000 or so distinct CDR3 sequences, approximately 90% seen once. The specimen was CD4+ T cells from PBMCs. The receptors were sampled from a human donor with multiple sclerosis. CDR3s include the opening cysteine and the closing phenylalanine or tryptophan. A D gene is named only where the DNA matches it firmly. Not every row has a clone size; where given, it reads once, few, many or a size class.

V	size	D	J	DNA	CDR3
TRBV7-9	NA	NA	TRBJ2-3	TGTGCCAGCAGCCCCGTCAATACGCAGTATTTT	CASSPVNTQYF
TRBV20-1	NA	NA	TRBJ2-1	TGCAGCCCAAGGCGGGATAGAGGCAATGAGCAGTTCTTC	CSPRRDRGNEQFF
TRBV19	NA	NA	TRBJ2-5	TGTGCCAGTAGTCTTTTGAGGGAAGAGACCCAGTACTTC	CASSLLREETQYF
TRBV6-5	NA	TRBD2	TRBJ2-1	TGTGCCAGCAGTTACTCCTCCGCGGGGGTCCTCTACAATGAGCAGTTCTTC	CASSYSSAGVLYNEQFF
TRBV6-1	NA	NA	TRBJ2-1	TGTGCCAGCACAACTGCGGGACTTGAGCAGTTCTTC	CASTTAGLEQFF
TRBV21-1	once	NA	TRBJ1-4	TGTGCCAGCAGCGAAAACAGTAGCTTTAGGGAAAAACTGTTTTTT	CASSENSSFREKLFF
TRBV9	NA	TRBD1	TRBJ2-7	TGTGCCAGCAGCGTAGGAGGGACAGGGTCGTGGGAGCAGTACTTC	CASSVGGTGSWEQYF
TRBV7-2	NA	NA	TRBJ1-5	TGTGCCAGCAGCTTAGTTGGGGAGATCCAGCCCCAGCATTTT	CASSLVGEIQPQHF
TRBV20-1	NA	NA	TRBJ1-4	TGCAGTGCTAGAGATCTTCAGGGTCGCGAAAAACTGTTTTTT	CSARDLQGREKLFF
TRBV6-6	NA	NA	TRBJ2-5	TGTGCCAGCAATCCCGGGGTAGGAGAGACCCAGTACTTC	CASNPGVGETQYF
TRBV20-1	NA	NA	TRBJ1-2	TGCAGTGCTAGTTTAGGGATCTATGGCTACACCTTC	CSASLGIYGYTF
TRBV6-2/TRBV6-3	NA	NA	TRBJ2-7	TGTGCCAGCAGTTACTCCCGGTCGCAGTACTTC	CASSYSRSQYF
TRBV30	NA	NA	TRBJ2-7	TGTGCCTGGAGTGTTACGAGGGAGGAAAGGCGCGAGCAGTACTTC	CAWSVTREERREQYF
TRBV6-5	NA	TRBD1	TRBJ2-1	TGTGCCAGCAGGGGGGACAGGGCCCCCTACAATGAGCAGTTCTTC	CASRGDRAPYNEQFF
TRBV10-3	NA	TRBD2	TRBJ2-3	TGTGCCATCAGCCGGACTAGCGGGAGCACAGATACGCAGTATTTT	CAISRTSGSTDTQYF
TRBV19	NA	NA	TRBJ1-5	TGTGCTAGCGGACAGATTAATCAGCCCCAGCATTTT	CASGQINQPQHF
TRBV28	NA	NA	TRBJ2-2	TGTGCCAGCATACAGGGCTCAGTCGGGGAGCTGTTTTTT	CASIQGSVGELFF
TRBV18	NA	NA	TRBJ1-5	TGTGCCAGCTCACCAGGGAACAATCAGCCCCAGCATTTT	CASSPGNNQPQHF
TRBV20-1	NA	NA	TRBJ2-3	TGCAGTGCTAGATCGGGAAGAGATACGCAGTATTTT	CSARSGRDTQYF
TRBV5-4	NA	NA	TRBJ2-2	TGTGCCAGCAGCAAGGGGGGGCCGAACACCGGGGAGCTGTTTTTT	CASSKGGPNTGELFF
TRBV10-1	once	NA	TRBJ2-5	TGCGCCAGCAGTGAGTCGTTAGGGACCGAGACCCAGTACTTC	CASSESLGTETQYF
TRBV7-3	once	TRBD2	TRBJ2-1	TGTGCCAGCGCCCCCACTAGCGGGGGGGCCCAGGACAATGAGCAGTTCTTC	CASAPTSGGAQDNEQFF